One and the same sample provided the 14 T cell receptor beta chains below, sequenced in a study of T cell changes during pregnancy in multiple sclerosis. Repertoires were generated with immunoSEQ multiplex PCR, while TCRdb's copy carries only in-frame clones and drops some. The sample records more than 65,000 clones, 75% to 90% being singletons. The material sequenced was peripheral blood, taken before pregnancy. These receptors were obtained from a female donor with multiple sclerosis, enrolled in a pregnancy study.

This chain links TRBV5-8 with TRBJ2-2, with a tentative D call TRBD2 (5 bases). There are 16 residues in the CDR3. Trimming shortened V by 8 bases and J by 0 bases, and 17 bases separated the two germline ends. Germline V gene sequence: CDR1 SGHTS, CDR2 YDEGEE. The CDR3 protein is CASRRSGTANTGELFF. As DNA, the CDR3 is TGTGCCAGTAGAAGATCGGGAACCGCGAACACCGGGGAGCTGTTTTTT.

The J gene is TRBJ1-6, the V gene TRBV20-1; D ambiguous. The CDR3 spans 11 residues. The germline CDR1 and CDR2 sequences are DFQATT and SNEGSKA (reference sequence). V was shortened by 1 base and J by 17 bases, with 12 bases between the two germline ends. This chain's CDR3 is CSARVNRIVHF. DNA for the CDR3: TGCAGTGCTAGAGTGAATCGCATAGTCCACTTT.

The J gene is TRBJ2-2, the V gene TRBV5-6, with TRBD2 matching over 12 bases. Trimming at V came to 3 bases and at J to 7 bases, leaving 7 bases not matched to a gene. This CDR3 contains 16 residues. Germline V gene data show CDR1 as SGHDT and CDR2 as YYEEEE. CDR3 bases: TGTGCCAGCAGCTCGACTAGCGGGAGCCGAGTCGGGGAGCTGTTTTTT. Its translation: CASSSTSGSRVGELFF.

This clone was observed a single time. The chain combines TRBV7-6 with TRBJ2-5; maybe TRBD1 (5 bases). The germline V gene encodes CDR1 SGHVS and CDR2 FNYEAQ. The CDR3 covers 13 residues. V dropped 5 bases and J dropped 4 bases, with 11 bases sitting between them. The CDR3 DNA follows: TGTGCCAGCAGCACCCAGGGTGGAGAGACCCAGTACTTC. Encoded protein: CASSTQGGETQYF.

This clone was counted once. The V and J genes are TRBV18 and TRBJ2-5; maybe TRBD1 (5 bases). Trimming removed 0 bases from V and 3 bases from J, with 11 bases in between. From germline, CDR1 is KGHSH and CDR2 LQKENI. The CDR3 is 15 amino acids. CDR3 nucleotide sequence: TGTGCCAGCTCACCACCGGGGCCCGTAAAAGAGACCCAGTACTTC. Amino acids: CASSPPGPVKETQYF.

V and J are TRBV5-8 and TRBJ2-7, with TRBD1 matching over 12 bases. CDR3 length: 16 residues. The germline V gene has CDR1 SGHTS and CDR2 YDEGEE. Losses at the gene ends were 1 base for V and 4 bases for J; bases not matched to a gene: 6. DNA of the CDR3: TGTGCCAGCAGCTTGCCGGGACAGGGGGCGCAGTACGAGCAGTACTTC. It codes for CASSLPGQGAQYEQYF.

This chain's CDR3 is CASSVDRANYGYTF. In DNA form, the CDR3 reads TGTGCCAGCAGCGTGGACAGGGCCAACTATGGCTACACCTTC. The chain is built from TRBV27 and TRBJ1-2; 8 bases fit TRBD1. Losses at the gene ends were 6 bases for V and 2 bases for J; bases not matched to a gene: 5. CDR3 length: 14 amino acids. Per germline, CDR1 MNHEY and CDR2 SMNVEV (reference sequence).

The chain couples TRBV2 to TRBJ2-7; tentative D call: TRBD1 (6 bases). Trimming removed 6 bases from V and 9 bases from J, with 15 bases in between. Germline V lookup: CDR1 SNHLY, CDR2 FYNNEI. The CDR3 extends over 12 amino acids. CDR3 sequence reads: CASSADSSGQYF. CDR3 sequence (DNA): TGTGCCAGCAGCGCGGACAGTTCGGGGCAGTACTTC.

CDR3 nucleotides: TGTGCCAGTTCAAGGGGGCTGAACACTGAAGCTTTCTTT. This gives the protein CASSRGLNTEAFF. The chain has TRBV19 and TRBJ1-1, with 7 bases that match TRBD1. Germline-derived CDR1 and CDR2 are LNHDA and SQIVND (reference sequence). The V and J ends lost 8 bases and 0 bases, in that order; junction bases with no gene match: 3. CDR3 length equals 13 residues.

CDR3 sequence reads: CASSQYGVGLVQETQYF. The CDR3 DNA reads as TGCGCCAGCAGCCAATACGGGGTCGGACTAGTCCAAGAGACCCAGTACTTC. The rearrangement links TRBV4-1 to TRBJ2-5, with 7 bases identical to TRBD2. Trimming at V came to 2 bases and at J to 1 base, leaving 10 bases not matched to a gene. The CDR3 extends over 17 amino acids. CDR1 MGHRA and CDR2 YSYEKL come from the germline V gene.

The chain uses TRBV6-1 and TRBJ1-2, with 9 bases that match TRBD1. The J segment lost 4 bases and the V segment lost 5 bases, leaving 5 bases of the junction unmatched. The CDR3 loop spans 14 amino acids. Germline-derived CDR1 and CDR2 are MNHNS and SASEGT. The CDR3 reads CASSRDRAGYGYTF. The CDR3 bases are TGTGCCAGCAGTCGGGACAGGGCGGGCTATGGCTACACCTTC.

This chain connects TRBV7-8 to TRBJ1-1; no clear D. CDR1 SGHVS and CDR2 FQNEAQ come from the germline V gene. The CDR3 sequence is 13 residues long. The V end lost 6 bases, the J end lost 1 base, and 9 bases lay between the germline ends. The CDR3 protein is CASSFQENTEAFF. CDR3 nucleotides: TGTGCCAGCAGTTTTCAGGAGAACACTGAAGCTTTCTTT.

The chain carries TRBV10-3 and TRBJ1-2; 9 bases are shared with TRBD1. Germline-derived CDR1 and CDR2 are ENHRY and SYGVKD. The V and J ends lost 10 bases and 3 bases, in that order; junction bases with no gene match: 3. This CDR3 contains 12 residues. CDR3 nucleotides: TGTGCCACCACAGGGGGCGACTATGGCTACACCTTC. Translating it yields CATTGGDYGYTF.

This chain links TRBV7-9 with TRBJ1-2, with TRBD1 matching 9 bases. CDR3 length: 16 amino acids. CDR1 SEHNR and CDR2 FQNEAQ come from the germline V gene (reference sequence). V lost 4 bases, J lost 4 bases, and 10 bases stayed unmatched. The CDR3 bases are TGTGCCAGCAGCTCTAGGAGACAGGGGGAAGGCTATGGCTACACCTTC. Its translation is CASSSRRQGEGYGYTF.